Following are 12 T cell receptor beta chains from one sample sequenced in a study of T cell responses to AZD1222 COVID-19 vaccine. TCRdb's table, derived via immunoSEQ multiplex PCR, lists solely in-frame clones and lacks some. Of about 210,000 clones in the sample, approximately 94% were seen once. This specimen consisted of peripheral blood, obtained 28 days after the second dose of the MenACWY control vaccine. The receptors derive from an adult who received the MenACWY meningococcal vaccine as a control.

This sequence joins TRBV6-1 and TRBJ2-7, with 13 bases that match TRBD2. The CDR3 loop spans 16 amino acids. Unmatched junction bases numbered 7, after V lost 0 bases and J lost 8 bases. The germline V gene encodes CDR1 MNHNS and CDR2 SASEGT. CDR3 loop: CASSEAPGLAGVQQYF. CDR3 nucleotides: TGTGCCAGCAGTGAAGCCCCCGGACTAGCGGGAGTACAGCAGTACTTC.

The chain uses TRBV28 and TRBJ1-2; tentatively, D is TRBD1 (5 bases). V was trimmed by 4 bases and J by 6 bases, leaving 18 bases between them. This CDR3 region has 15 residues. Germline assignment: CDR1 MDHEN and CDR2 SYDVKM. The DNA for the CDR3 is TGTGCCAGCAGTTATCATCCGGACAATTCGGATGGCTACACCTTC. Translated: CASSYHPDNSDGYTF.

The V and J genes are TRBV27 and TRBJ1-1; D remains unclear. The V end was cut by 3 bases, the J end by 5 bases, with 10 bases between. The CDR3 contains 13 residues. Germline V gene lookup returns CDR1 MNHEY and CDR2 SMNVEV (reference sequence). CDR3 bases: TGTGCCAGCAGTTTTGGGGATGGAACTGAAGCTTTCTTT. Translating gives CASSFGDGTEAFF.

The CDR3 loop reads CASSATSGSSYEQYF. For the CDR3, the DNA is TGTGCCAGCAGTGCGACTAGCGGGTCCTCCTACGAGCAGTACTTC. The V call is TRBV2, the J call TRBJ2-7; 10 bases match TRBD2. Germline-derived CDR1 and CDR2 are SNHLY and FYNNEI. Unmatched junction bases numbered 3, after V lost 4 bases and J lost 0 bases. CDR3 size: 15 residues.

The chain recombines TRBV5-1 with TRBJ2-5; 7 positions agree with TRBD2. J was trimmed by 5 bases and V by 0 bases; bases with no gene match: 13. The germline gives CDR1 SGHRS, CDR2 YFSETQ. The CDR3 sequence is 17 residues long. The CDR3 reads CASSLAPGGGKSETQYF. For the CDR3, the DNA is TGCGCCAGCAGCTTGGCCCCCGGGGGAGGGAAGTCGGAGACCCAGTACTTC.

V is TRBV6-5 and J is TRBJ1-2, with D tentatively TRBD1 (6 bases). Trimming took off 7 bases at V and 0 bases at J, with 9 bases between the two ends. Germline CDR1 and CDR2: MNHEY and SVGAGI. CDR3 length: 13 amino acids. DNA for the CDR3: TGTGCCAGCATGCCAGGGGCTAACTATGGCTACACCTTC. As protein: CASMPGANYGYTF.

V gene TRBV5-4 combines with J gene TRBJ1-1; TRBD1 is a possible D gene (5 bases). This CDR3 has 14 residues. CDR1 and CDR2 from the germline V gene are SGHNT and YYREEE (reference sequence). The V end was cut by 2 bases, the J end by 1 base, with 9 bases between. The CDR3 nucleotides are TGTGCCAGCAGCTTTTGGCAGGGGAACACTGAAGCTTTCTTT. This codes for CASSFWQGNTEAFF. The variable domain in full, with the rest retrieved from reference TRBV5-4 and TRBJ1-1, is ETGVTQSPTHLIKTRGQQVTLRCSSQSGHNTVSWYQQALGQGPQFIFQYYREEENGRGNFPPRFSGLQFPNYSSELNVNALELDDSALYLCASSFWQGNTEAFFGQGTRLTVV.

This clone was seen ten or more times. V usage is TRBV25-1 and J usage is TRBJ2-1, with 11 bases fitting TRBD2. V was pared by 4 bases and J by 4 bases, with 6 bases of the junction left unmatched. CDR1 and CDR2 (germline): MGHDK, SYGVNS. This CDR3 is built from 16 residues. CDR3 sequence: CASSVTGLAVYNEQFF. In DNA, the CDR3 is TGTGCCAGCAGTGTAACGGGACTAGCGGTATACAATGAGCAGTTCTTC.

The chain links TRBV28 to TRBJ2-1, with TRBD1 identical over 9 bases. This CDR3 region has 14 residues. V lost 3 bases to trimming and J lost 10 bases; unmatched junction nucleotides: 7. Germline assignment: CDR1 MDHEN and CDR2 SYDVKM. The CDR3 region has the DNA TGTGCCAGCAGTTTTCGGACAGGGGCCCAAGAGCAGTTCTTC. This gives the protein CASSFRTGAQEQFF.

The rearrangement links TRBV5-1 to TRBJ1-2; possibly TRBD1 for D (6 bases). V lost 4 bases, J lost 6 bases, and 16 bases lay in between. Germline-derived CDR1 and CDR2 are SGHRS and YFSETQ. The CDR3 consists of 14 residues. CDR3 DNA: TGCGCCAGCAGCCCACAGGGTACACTTAATGGCTACACCTTC. Translation: CASSPQGTLNGYTF. The full variable domain, with the rest looked up from reference TRBV5-1 and TRBJ1-2, is KAGVTQTPRYLIKTRGQQVTLSCSPISGHRSVSWYQQTPGQGLQFLFEYFSETQRNKGNFPGRFSGRQFSNSRSEMNVSTLELGDSALYLCASSPQGTLNGYTFGSGTRLTVV.

The CDR3 sequence: CASWGGYEQYF. The CDR3 DNA is TGCGCCAGCTGGGGAGGCTACGAGCAGTACTTC. The V call is TRBV4-1, the J call TRBJ2-7; D may be TRBD2 (6 bases). Germline assignment: CDR1 MGHRA and CDR2 YSYEKL. Between the trimmed V and J ends, which lost 8 bases and 3 bases, there was a span of 8 bases. The CDR3 extends over 11 amino acids.

The chain carries TRBV7-8 and TRBJ1-1; weak D call: TRBD1 (5 bases). Trimming pared 5 bases from V and 7 bases from J, leaving 11 bases between. The CDR3 sequence is 12 residues long. CDR1 is SGHVS, CDR2 FQNEAQ, per germline. Here the CDR3 reads CASSPLRVEAFF. The CDR3 nucleotides are TGTGCCAGCAGCCCCCTCAGGGTTGAAGCTTTCTTT.